Detailed here is one TCR beta chain. This entry is derived from a study of blood T cell repertoires in COVID-19. Study summary: T cells, B-cell-depleted T cells, or PBMCs supplied cDNA or gDNA.

As processed by the authors: Amplification of reference gene primers provided the estimated nucleated cell counts. Only in-frame clones appear in the TCRdb table, and some are missing; sequencing was by immunoSEQ multiplex PCR. V, J and clone size reflect that table, while D and trimming were determined from the DNA. The sample holds some 150,000 clones; 65% to 80% are singletons and the top ten take 3.5% to 4.5%. The CDR3 runs 14 residues. V lost 0 bases and J 7 bases, leaving 12 bases between the germline ends. Germline loops: CDR1 LGHNA, CDR2 YNFKEQ. The clonotype originates from a man aged 55 to 70 with acute or convalescent COVID-19. Specimen: peripheral blood. The chain joins TRBV4-2 to TRBJ1-2; D perhaps matches TRBD1 (5 bases). DNA for the CDR3: TGTGCCAGCAGCCAAGATACCCAGGGATTTGGCTACACCTTC. Amino acids: CASSQDTQGFGYTF.